One and the same sample provided the 9 T cell receptor beta chains below, sequenced in a study of vaccination and CD4 T cells after COVID-19. No cognate antigen is known for these TCRs. With the Oncomine TCR Beta short-read assay, DNA from cultured CD4+ T cells was sequenced. TCRdb reanalysed the PCR reads using MiXCR and keeps one entry per CDR3 protein. The sample has about 9,400 distinct CDR3 sequences; around 70% are singletons. Specified treatment: roughly 10-day PBMC culture with coronavirus spike peptide pools or control peptides (ViraFEST assay). The sequenced sample consisted of CD4+ T cells from blood, cultured in vitro. All receptors derive from a human donor who had recovered from COVID-19.

This clonotype appeared once. The genes are TRBV10-2 and TRBJ2-7; 9 bases are shared with TRBD1. The germline CDR1 and CDR2 sequences are WSHSY and SAAADI. This CDR3 spans 14 amino acids. After removal of 3 bases from V and 6 bases from J, the junction contained 6 bases not matched to a gene. DNA of the CDR3: TGCGCCAGCAGTGATAACAGGGGGCAAGGCGAGCAGTACTTC. This sequence encodes CASSDNRGQGEQYF.

The V and J genes are TRBV5-1 and TRBJ1-1; TRBD1 agrees at 10 bases. CDR1 is SGHRS, CDR2 YFSETQ, per germline. This CDR3 is 16 amino acids long. Trimming at V came to 4 bases and at J to 5 bases, leaving 11 bases not matched to a gene. CDR3 DNA: TGCGCCAGCAGCAGCGGTGGCGGGACAGGGGTTACTGAAGCTTTCTTT. Protein: CASSSGGGTGVTEAFF. The variable domain in full, completed from reference TRBV5-1 and TRBJ1-1, reads KAGVTQTPRYLIKTRGQQVTLSCSPISGHRSVSWYQQTPGQGLQFLFEYFSETQRNKGNFPGRFSGRQFSNSRSEMNVSTLELGDSALYLCASSSGGGTGVTEAFFGQGTRLTVV.

This clonotype has a handful of counts. The rearrangement uses TRBV20-1 and TRBJ1-2; 8 nucleotides line up with TRBD1. The V and J ends lost 6 bases and 8 bases, in that order; junction bases with no gene match: 14. The length of the CDR3 is 14 residues. The germline gives CDR1 DFQATT, CDR2 SNEGSKA (reference sequence). CDR3 loop: CSAPTAGGAGGYTF. In DNA, the CDR3 is TGCAGTGCCCCGACGGCAGGGGGCGCCGGCGGCTACACCTTC.

The rearrangement joins TRBV30 to TRBJ1-6; no reliable D call. V gave up 1 base and J gave up 2 bases, with 6 bases separating them. This CDR3 contains 14 residues. Germline V gene lookup returns CDR1 GTSNPN and CDR2 SVGIG (reference sequence). CDR3: CAWSAEAYNSPLHF. The CDR3 DNA reads as TGTGCCTGGAGTGCGGAGGCCTATAATTCACCCCTCCACTTT. Supplemented by reference TRBV30 and TRBJ1-6, the full variable domain reads SQTIHQWPATLVQPVGSPLSLECTVEGTSNPNLYWYRQAAGRGLQLLFYSVGIGQISSEVPQNLSASRPQDRQFILSSKKLLLSDSGFYLCAWSAEAYNSPLHFGNGTRLTVT.

This clonotype showed up just once. This chain links TRBV6-4 with TRBJ1-1; TRBD1 is a possible D gene (6 bases). The CDR3 sequence is 14 residues long. In germline, CDR1 is MRHNA, CDR2 SNTAGT. Trimming stripped 5 bases from V and 4 bases from J, with 14 bases between. This CDR3 reads CASSITGKSTEAFF. The CDR3, as DNA: TGTGCCAGCAGTATTACAGGGAAGTCCACTGAAGCTTTCTTT.

The chain is built from TRBV28 and TRBJ1-5; D is perhaps TRBD1 (6 bases). V lost 3 bases to trimming and J lost 6 bases, with 12 bases between them. Germline V CDR1 and CDR2: MDHEN, SYDVKM. CDR3 length equals 14 residues. CDR3 bases: TGTGCCAGCAGTTTTGGACAGAGGTTTCAGCCCCAGCATTTT. Translating it yields CASSFGQRFQPQHF.

The rearrangement links TRBV2 to TRBJ1-5; maybe TRBD1 (5 bases). Germline-derived CDR1 and CDR2 are SNHLY and FYNNEI. Trimming pared 4 bases from V and 1 base from J, leaving 17 bases between. This CDR3 region has 17 residues. The DNA for the CDR3 is TGTGCCAGCAGTGTGCGGCCCCCCCGGGACAGCAATCAGCCCCAGCATTTT. It encodes CASSVRPPRDSNQPQHF.

The gene calls are TRBV20-1 and TRBJ2-7, with D unclear. Trimming pared 3 bases from V and 2 bases from J, leaving 8 bases between. The CDR3 sequence is 12 residues long. Germline V lookup: CDR1 DFQATT, CDR2 SNEGSKA (reference sequence). CDR3 DNA: TGCAGTGCTAGTACTGACACCTACGAGCAGTACTTC. It codes for CSASTDTYEQYF.

The chain is built from TRBV20-1 and TRBJ2-3, with 7 bases identical to TRBD2. Germline V gives CDR1 DFQATT, CDR2 SNEGSKA (reference sequence). V lost 6 bases, J lost 4 bases, and 7 bases stayed unmatched. The CDR3 extends over 13 amino acids. The CDR3 region has the DNA TGCAGTGCCCACGGCGGGGGTGCAGATACGCAGTATTTT. Translated, it gives CSAHGGGADTQYF.